The T cell receptor (beta chain) under discussion was sequenced for a study of control samples from healthy donors and cancer patients (dated by TCRdb to the early 2020s). To note about this clone: Its antigen is not yet known. It has no much larger one-base neighbor in the sample; base qualities were not kept.

The library relied on the immunoSEQ multiplex PCR assay. This is the immuneACCESS table as TCRdb keeps it, with only in-frame sequences that have V and J called. A part of the clones is gone; compared with another copy, unresolved V genes explain less than half, and the rest is unexplained. For this sample the table gives approximately 120,000 clones, of which roughly 89% were detected only once. The top ten clones comprise approximately 18% of the sample. The germline V gene specifies SGHVS as CDR1 and FQNEAQ as CDR2. A distance of 12 bases separates the germline ends of V and J, which lose 8 bases and 4 bases respectively. Spanning cysteine to phenylalanine, the CDR3 consists of 13 amino acids. The CDR3 DNA has 39 bases and is translated from base 1.

The source material was blood. This TCR came from a woman in her forties or fifties in good health. The chain couples TRBV7-8 to TRBJ2-1; 7 matching bases give a weak D call of TRBD2. The nucleotides read TGTGCCAGCTCCGGGGGGCTATACAATGAGCAGTTCTTC. Its protein product is CASSGGLYNEQFF. This CDR3, with the reference TRBV7-8 and TRBJ2-1 proteins standing in past its ends, gives the full variable domain GAGVSQSPRYKVAKRGQDVALRCDPISGHVSLFWYQQALGQGPEFLTYFQNEAQLDKSGLPSDRFFAERPEGSVSTLKIQRTQQEDSAVYLCASSGGLYNEQFFGPGTRLTVL.